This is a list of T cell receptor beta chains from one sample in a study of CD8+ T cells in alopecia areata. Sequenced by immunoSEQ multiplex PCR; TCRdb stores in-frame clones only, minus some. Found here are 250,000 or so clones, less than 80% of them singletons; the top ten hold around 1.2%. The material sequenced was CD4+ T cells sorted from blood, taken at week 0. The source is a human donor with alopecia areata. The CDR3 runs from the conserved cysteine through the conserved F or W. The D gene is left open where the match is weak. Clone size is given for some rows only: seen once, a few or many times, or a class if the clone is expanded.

TGCGCCAGCAGGTGGCAGGGGGACGACGAGCAGTACTTC CASRWQGDDEQYF TRBJ2-7 TRBD1 - TRBV5-1
TGCGCCAGCACCCCTCAGGGGCAAGAGACCCAGTACTTC CASTPQGQETQYF TRBJ2-5 - few TRBV5-1
TGCGCCAGCAGCTTCTCCCTAGGGGCGTACGAGCAGTACTTC CASSFSLGAYEQYF TRBJ2-7 - - TRBV5-1
TGTGCCAGCAGCTTAGAGGGGACAGGGGAGGGGAACATTCAGTACTTC CASSLEGTGEGNIQYF TRBJ2-4 TRBD1 few TRBV7-9
TGTGCCAGCAGCGTAGAGCCGGCGGGGGGGGACACAGATACGCAGTATTTT CASSVEPAGGDTDTQYF TRBJ2-3 TRBD2 few TRBV9
TGTGCCAGCAGCATTACAGGGTATGGCTACACCTTC CASSITGYGYTF TRBJ1-2 - - TRBV9
TGTGCCAGTAGTACCGGGACGAATAATTCACCCCTCCACTTT CASSTGTNNSPLHF TRBJ1-6 - - TRBV19
TGCAGCGTTAGACAAGAGACCCAGTACTTC CSVRQETQYF TRBJ2-5 - - TRBV29-1
TGCGCCAGCAGCCAAGTAGCGGGGGGGCCGGAGACCCAGTACTTC CASSQVAGGPETQYF TRBJ2-5 TRBD2 - TRBV4-3
TGTGCCTGGAGAATCCGTAATGAAAAACTGTTTTTT CAWRIRNEKLFF TRBJ1-4 - - TRBV30
TGTGCCAGCACCAAGTCCCCGTTAACCTACGAGCAGTACTTC CASTKSPLTYEQYF TRBJ2-7 - - TRBV5-6
TGTGCCAGCAGTTTTTGGGGGTCCTATAATTCACCCCTCCACTTT CASSFWGSYNSPLHF TRBJ1-6 - - TRBV27
TGTGCCTACCCTCATGCGGGGGGTGAAGCTTTCTTT CAYPHAGGEAFF TRBJ1-1 - - TRBV30
TGTGCCAGCAGCGAAGGACACTCGGGTGAGCAGTACTTC CASSEGHSGEQYF TRBJ2-7 - few TRBV7-2
TGCGCCAGCAGCTTTGGGACAGGGAAGTCCTATGGCTACACCTTC CASSFGTGKSYGYTF TRBJ1-2 TRBD1 few TRBV5-1
TGCAGCGTCAAGGAGACCAATCAGCCCCAGCATTTT CSVKETNQPQHF TRBJ1-5 - - TRBV29-1
TGTGCCTGGAGTGCGGGACTAGCGGGGTACAATGAGCAGTTCTTC CAWSAGLAGYNEQFF TRBJ2-1 TRBD2 - TRBV30
TGCAGCGTTGCAACGGGACAGTATAGCAATCAGCCCCAGCATTTT CSVATGQYSNQPQHF TRBJ1-5 TRBD1 - TRBV29-1
TGTGCCAGCAGCGCAGCTAACTATGGCTACACCTTC CASSAANYGYTF TRBJ1-2 - once TRBV9
TGTGCCAGCAGCCCCTGGGTGGTAGCGGGGTGGCAAGAGACCCAGTACTTC CASSPWVVAGWQETQYF TRBJ2-5 TRBD2 - TRBV7-8
TGTGCCAGCAGCCCGAAGCTGGACGGCACAGATACGCAGTATTTT CASSPKLDGTDTQYF TRBJ2-3 - few TRBV7-9
TGTGCCAGCAGCCCCGGAAGCGGGGGATGGGGAGAGACCCAGTACTTC CASSPGSGGWGETQYF TRBJ2-5 TRBD2 - TRBV9
TGTGCCAGCAGTGAAGAGAATTTGGTGTATGGCTACACCTTC CASSEENLVYGYTF TRBJ1-2 - - TRBV2
TGTGCCAGCAGCTTAGCCGGGCCGGGGATAATCGAGCAGTACTTC CASSLAGPGIIEQYF TRBJ2-7 - - TRBV7-9
TGTGCCGGGCGAAAGGAGGCTCCGGAGACCCAGTACTTC CAGRKEAPETQYF TRBJ2-5 - few TRBV2
TGTGCCAGCAGCTTGACAGGGTCGGGGACTGAAGCTTTCTTT CASSLTGSGTEAFF TRBJ1-1 TRBD1 - TRBV7-9
TGCAGCGGGGGACTGCAAGAGACCCAGTACTTC CSGGLQETQYF TRBJ2-5 - - TRBV29-1
TGTGCCAGCAGCTTGCTTCTTACAGGCCGGTCCTACACCTTC CASSLLLTGRSYTF TRBJ1-2 - - TRBV5-6
TGCAGCGCCAGGGTCGGGGGAGAGACCCAGTACTTC CSARVGGETQYF TRBJ2-5 - - TRBV29-1
TGTGCCAGCAGTAAGGGAGATGAGCAGTTCTTC CASSKGDEQFF TRBJ2-1 - - TRBV6-5
TGCAGCACTCCCGGGGGCAGCCTCTCCTACAATGAGCAGTTCTTC CSTPGGSLSYNEQFF TRBJ2-1 - few TRBV29-1
TGCAGCGTTGACCCTCAGGGTTCAGATACGCAGTATTTT CSVDPQGSDTQYF TRBJ2-3 - few TRBV29-1
TGTGCCAGCAGCGCGCGACCCGGGCGGGGGGGCCCTGATACGCAGTATTTT CASSARPGRGGPDTQYF TRBJ2-3 TRBD2 few TRBV7-2
TGTGCCTGGACCGGCCGGGACAGTTACTACGAGCAGTACTTC CAWTGRDSYYEQYF TRBJ2-7 TRBD1 once TRBV30
TGCAGCGTTGGCGGACAGGGTGATTATGGCTACACCTTC CSVGGQGDYGYTF TRBJ1-2 TRBD1 - TRBV29-1
TGTGCCAGCAGCTTAGCAATCCCGGGCGACGAGCAGTACTTC CASSLAIPGDEQYF TRBJ2-7 - - TRBV7-2
TGCAGCGTTTCGGGGACAGGGGGAGAGACCCAGTACTTC CSVSGTGGETQYF TRBJ2-5 TRBD1 - TRBV29-1
TGTGCCAGCAGCTTAGTGGGGGGGGCTTCACCCCTCCACTTT CASSLVGGASPLHF TRBJ1-6 - - TRBV7-2
TGTGCCAGCAGTGTACAGGGGGGGCCAGATACGCAGTATTTT CASSVQGGPDTQYF TRBJ2-3 - - TRBV25-1
TGTGCCTGCCGCAGCTCTGGGGCCAACGTCATGACTTTC CACRSSGANVMTF TRBJ2-6 - - TRBV30
TGCGCCAGCAGCCAAGAGGTGCAGACGCCCCAGCATTTT CASSQEVQTPQHF TRBJ1-5 - - TRBV4-3
TGTGCCAGCAGTGGACAGGGATTAAACACTGAAGCTTTCTTT CASSGQGLNTEAFF TRBJ1-1 TRBD1 - TRBV2
TGTGCCTGGAGTGTATCCCCTGGGCAGGGAGGTTCACCCCTCCACTTT CAWSVSPGQGGSPLHF TRBJ1-6 - - TRBV30
TGTGCCTGGAGTAGAAGGCCAGACTATGGCTACACCTTC CAWSRRPDYGYTF TRBJ1-2 - - TRBV30
TGTGCCAGCAGATTGCCTGGGGCCAACGTCCTGACTTTC CASRLPGANVLTF TRBJ2-6 - - TRBV27
TGCAGTGCCCGACCAGAGACCCAGTACTTC CSARPETQYF TRBJ2-5 - once TRBV20-1
TGCAGCGTGACCTTCTTAGCGGGGGTGATCTACAATGAGCAGTTCTTC CSVTFLAGVIYNEQFF TRBJ2-1 TRBD2 - TRBV29-1
TGTGCCATCAGGAAGCGGGACAGGGAGCAGCCCCAGCATTTT CAIRKRDREQPQHF TRBJ1-5 TRBD1 few TRBV10-3
TGTGCCAGTAGTAGAGTGAACACTGAAGCTTTCTTT CASSRVNTEAFF TRBJ1-1 - - TRBV19
TGTGCCAGCAGTGAATCTCGCGCAGATACGCAGTATTTT CASSESRADTQYF TRBJ2-3 - few TRBV2